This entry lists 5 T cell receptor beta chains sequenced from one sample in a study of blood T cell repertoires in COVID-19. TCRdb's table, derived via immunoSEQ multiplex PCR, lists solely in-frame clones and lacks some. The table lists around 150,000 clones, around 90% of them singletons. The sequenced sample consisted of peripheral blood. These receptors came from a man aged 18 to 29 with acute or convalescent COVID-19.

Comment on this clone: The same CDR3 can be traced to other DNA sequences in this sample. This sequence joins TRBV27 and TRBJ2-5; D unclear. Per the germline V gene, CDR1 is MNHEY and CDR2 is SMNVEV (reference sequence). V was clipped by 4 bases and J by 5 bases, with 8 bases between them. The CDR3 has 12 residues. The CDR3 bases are TGTGCCAGCAGTTACCGCGGCGAGACCCAGTACTTC. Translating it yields CASSYRGETQYF.

The CDR3 region has the DNA TGTGCCAGCAGCTCCGGCGGGGGAAGTACGCAGTATTTT. This codes for CASSSGGGSTQYF. J is TRBJ2-3 and V is TRBV11-2; 7 bases align to TRBD2. V shed 4 bases and J 8 bases; nucleotides not matched to a gene: 6. Germline V gene lookup returns CDR1 SGHAT and CDR2 FQNNGV. CDR3 length: 13 residues.

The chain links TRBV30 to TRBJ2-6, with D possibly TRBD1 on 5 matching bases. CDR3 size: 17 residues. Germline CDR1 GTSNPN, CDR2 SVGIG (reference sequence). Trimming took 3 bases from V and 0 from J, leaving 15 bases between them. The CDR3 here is CAWRKDTVYSGANVLTF. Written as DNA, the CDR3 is TGTGCCTGGAGGAAGGACACTGTCTACTCTGGGGCCAACGTCCTGACTTTC.

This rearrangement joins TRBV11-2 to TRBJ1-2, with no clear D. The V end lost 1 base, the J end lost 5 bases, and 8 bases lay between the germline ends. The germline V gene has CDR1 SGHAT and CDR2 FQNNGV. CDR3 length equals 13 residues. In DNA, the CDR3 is TGTGCCAGCAGCTTAGCAGCGGAATATGGCTACACCTTC. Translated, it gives CASSLAAEYGYTF.

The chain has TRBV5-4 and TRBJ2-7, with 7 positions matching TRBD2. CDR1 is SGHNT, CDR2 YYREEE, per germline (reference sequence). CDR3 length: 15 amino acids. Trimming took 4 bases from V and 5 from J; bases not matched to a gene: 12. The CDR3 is CASSRGGSQSDEQYF. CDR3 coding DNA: TGTGCCAGCAGCCGGGGAGGGTCCCAATCCGACGAGCAGTACTTC.